The clone carrying this T cell receptor beta chain was seen only a few times. This sample was taken from a study of T cell changes during pregnancy in multiple sclerosis. This CDR3 is built from 14 residues. V lost 9 bases, J lost 5 bases, and 19 bases lay in between. Germline CDR1 reads LNHDA; CDR2 reads SQIVND (reference sequence). Some clones are missing from TCRdb's copy, which holds only in-frame ones; the method was immunoSEQ multiplex PCR. The profile covers around 80,000 clones, with about 91% appearing a single time and less than 3% taken by the ten largest. This sequence joins TRBV19 and TRBJ1-1; the D gene is possibly TRBD1 (5 bases). The TCR sequence derives from a female donor with multiple sclerosis, enrolled in a pregnancy study. The sample in question was peripheral blood, obtained before pregnancy. The CDR3 sequence is CASGWGGRRTEAFF. The CDR3 region has the DNA TGTGCCAGCGGGTGGGGGGGAAGGAGGACTGAAGCTTTCTTT.